This T cell receptor beta chain comes out of a study of response to subunit inactivated influenza vaccine. TCRdb recomputed calls from the RT-PCR reads with MiXCR, one row per CDR3 protein. This sample has 500,000 to 550,000 distinct CDR3 sequences, with roughly a quarter found just once. CDR3 size: 11 residues. Trimming removed 1 base from V and 13 bases from J, with 10 bases in between. Germline V gene data show CDR1 as SNHLY and CDR2 as FYNNEI. The same sample was also studied in work on T cells expressing NK-cell markers. As reported in that work: TCR beta libraries carry UMIs added by 5'RACE template switching. Sorted T-cell subsets CD3+CD56+NKG2C+, CD3+CD56+NKG2C- and CD3+CD56-NKG2C+ were TCR beta-sequenced. The authors sequenced eight donors, of whom seven were HCMV-seropositive and one was seronegative. Anti-gamma-delta TCR antibody use in several experiments restricted sorting to alpha-beta TCR T cells. For about 6 donors, the dominant NKG2C+ clonotypes made up about 1.0-7.5% of their CD8+ T cells.

This receptor was identified in a man aged 50-60 years who received an inactivated influenza vaccine. V usage is TRBV2 and J usage is TRBJ1-2; the D gene is possibly TRBD1 (5 bases). Source: CD4+ T cells sorted from PBMCs, taken 11 to 12 days after vaccination. CDR3: CASSEGEGRTF. In DNA form, the CDR3 reads TGTGCCAGCAGTGAAGGGGAGGGGCGCACCTTC. The variable domain in full, with the rest retrieved from reference TRBV2 and TRBJ1-2, is EPEVTQTPSHQVTQMGQEVILRCVPISNHLYFYWYRQILGQKVEFLVSFYNNEISEKSEIFDDQFSVERPDGSNFTLKIRSTKLEDSAMYFCASSEGEGRTFGSGTRLTVV.